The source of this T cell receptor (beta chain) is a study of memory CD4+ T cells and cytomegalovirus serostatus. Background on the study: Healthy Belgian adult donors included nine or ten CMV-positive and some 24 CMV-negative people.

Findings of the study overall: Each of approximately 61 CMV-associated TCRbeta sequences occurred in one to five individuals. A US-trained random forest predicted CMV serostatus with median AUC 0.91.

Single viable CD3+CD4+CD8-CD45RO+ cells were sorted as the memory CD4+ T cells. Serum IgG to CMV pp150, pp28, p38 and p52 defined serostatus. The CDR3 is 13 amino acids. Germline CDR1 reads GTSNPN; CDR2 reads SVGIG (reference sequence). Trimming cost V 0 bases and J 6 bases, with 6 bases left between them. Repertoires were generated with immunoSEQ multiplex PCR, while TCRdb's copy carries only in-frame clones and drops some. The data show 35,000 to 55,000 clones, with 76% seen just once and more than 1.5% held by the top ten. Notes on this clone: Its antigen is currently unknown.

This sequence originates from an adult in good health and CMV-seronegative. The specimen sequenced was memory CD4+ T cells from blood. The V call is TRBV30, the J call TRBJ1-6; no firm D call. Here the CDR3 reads CAWSVGFNSPLHF. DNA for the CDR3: TGTGCCTGGAGTGTGGGCTTTAATTCACCCCTCCACTTT. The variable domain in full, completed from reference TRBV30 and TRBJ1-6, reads SQTIHQWPATLVQPVGSPLSLECTVEGTSNPNLYWYRQAAGRGLQLLFYSVGIGQISSEVPQNLSASRPQDRQFILSSKKLLLSDSGFYLCAWSVGFNSPLHFGNGTRLTVT.